This TCR beta chain was sequenced during a study of cytomegalovirus exposure and HLA in healthy donors. Whereas donors were nominally healthy upon sampling, unrecorded immune exposures were probable. Germline V CDR1 and CDR2: LGHNA, YNFKEQ. Trimming removed 6 bases at V and 3 bases at J, with 12 bases between. This CDR3 comprises 15 residues. General study results and limits: Relative to equally common others, HLA-associated TCR beta chains showed greater clonal expansion in a later analysis. Exclusion as indistinguishable affected some V segments, including TRBV6-2 and TRBV6-3.

This clone was found once. As yet, its antigen is unknown. The PCR had 60 Vbeta and 13 Jbeta primers. TCRdb's copy holds only in-frame clones and misses some; the assay was immunoSEQ multiplex PCR. The data hold fewer than 200,000 clones, with 80% observed a single time. Sequencing was performed on PBMCs. The chain links TRBV4-2 to TRBJ1-6; possible D gene TRBD1, 5 bases. The TCR was taken from a boy younger than 18 in good health and CMV-seronegative. The DNA of the CDR3 is TGTGCCAGCAGGCGGGGCGAAAACTATAATTCACCCCTCCACTTT. Translation gives CASRRGENYNSPLHF.